This T cell receptor (beta chain) was documented in a study of T cells in Graves' hyperthyroidism and ophthalmopathy. Amplified regions were TCR beta CDR3 sequences from RNA transcripts. RT-PCR in the first round (using the HTBI primer set) targeted the TCR CDR3. TCRdb reprocessed the multiplex PCR reads with MiXCR, giving one entry per CDR3 protein. This table has fewer than 850,000 distinct CDR3 sequences, roughly a sixth appearing once. In making diagnoses, clinical symptoms, serum thyroxine and TRAb, thyroid ultrasound and orbital computed tomography were all used. Trimming took 0 bases from V and 0 from J, leaving 10 bases between them. Germline V gene sequence: CDR1 SGHRS, CDR2 YFSETQ. CDR3 size: 17 residues.

Sequencing was performed on blood. The receptor's source is a man over 45 with Graves' hyperthyroidism. The chain links TRBV5-1 to TRBJ2-6, with D possibly matching TRBD2 (6 bases). This CDR3 reads CASSLGEASSGANVLTF. The CDR3 region has the DNA TGCGCCAGCAGCTTGGGGGAGGCGAGCTCTGGGGCCAACGTCCTGACTTTC.